The 25 T cell receptor beta chains below come from one sample, sequenced in a study of post-analysis software for immune sequencing data. Unique molecular identifiers tagged the TCR beta cDNA libraries. MiXCR was run by TCRdb on the PCR reads, yielding one entry per CDR3 protein. The sample carries about 620,000 distinct CDR3 sequences, 44% recorded once. Study-level results: In patients, TRBV5-6, TRBV5-1 and TRBV20-1 belonged to four or five TRBV segments found more frequently than in controls.

For these receptors, no antigen is known. Sequenced sample: blood. Receptors originate from a girl aged 5 to 17 with multiple sclerosis.

This chain connects TRBV12-3 or TRBV12-4 to TRBJ2-2; the D gene is possibly TRBD2 (6 bases). V was pared by 6 bases and J by 3 bases, with 14 bases between. This CDR3 is 15 amino acids long. The CDR3, as DNA: TGTGCCAGCAGCGCGGGACGGCCTTACACCGGGGAGCTGTTTTTT. It codes for CASSAGRPYTGELFF.

Only a few counts were recorded for this clonotype. The chain carries TRBV5-1 and TRBJ2-1; the match to TRBD2 covers 13 bases. After removal of 3 bases from V and 14 bases from J, the junction contained 5 bases not matched to a gene. CDR3 length: 13 amino acids. Looked up from germline, CDR1 is SGHRS and CDR2 is YFSETQ. Here the CDR3 DNA reads TGCGCCAGCAGCTATGGACTAGCGGGAGTAGAGTTCTTC. Amino acid sequence: CASSYGLAGVEFF.

The chain links TRBV29-1 to TRBJ2-5, with 9 bases identical to TRBD2. V dropped 5 bases and J dropped 5; count of bases not matched to a gene: 6. CDR1 SQVTM and CDR2 ANQGSEA come from the germline V gene. This CDR3 contains 13 residues. This CDR3 is CSVLAGGHETQYF. The CDR3 DNA sequence: TGCAGCGTTCTGGCGGGGGGGCATGAGACCCAGTACTTC. Full variable domain (outside the CDR3, taken from reference TRBV29-1 and TRBJ2-5): SAVISQKPSRDICQRGTSLTIQCQVDSQVTMMFWYRQQPGQSLTLIATANQGSEATYESGFVIDKFPISRPNLTFSTLTVSNMSPEDSSIYLCSVLAGGHETQYFGPGTRLLVL.

This clonotype showed up just a few times. CDR3 loop: CSVEYGPGQETQYF. For the CDR3, the DNA is TGCAGCGTTGAATACGGCCCAGGGCAAGAGACCCAGTACTTC. The chain carries TRBV29-1 and TRBJ2-5, with D possibly matching TRBD1 (5 bases). Germline V gene data show CDR1 as SQVTM and CDR2 as ANQGSEA. There are 14 residues in the CDR3. The V gene lost 2 bases and the J gene lost 2 bases, with 12 bases spanning the gap.

This clonotype was seen a few times. This chain uses TRBV7-9 with TRBJ2-1, with 9 nucleotides matching TRBD2. Germline V lookup: CDR1 SEHNR, CDR2 FQNEAQ (reference sequence). The CDR3 sequence is 16 residues long. V trimming: 5 bases; J trimming: 5 bases; junction bases outside the gene matches: 10. The CDR3 DNA sequence: TGTGCCAGCAGCCCCCCGCTAGCGGGAAGGGACAATGAGCAGTTCTTC. It is translated as CASSPPLAGRDNEQFF.

Comments on this clonotype: This clone may be a read error of a much larger clone one base away. V and J are TRBV20-1 and TRBJ1-5, with D possibly TRBD1 on 6 matching bases. CDR1 DFQATT and CDR2 SNEGSKA come from the germline V gene (reference sequence). The CDR3 covers 16 residues. V dropped 1 base and J dropped 0 bases, with 13 bases sitting between them. CDR3 sequence: CSARVAGVYSNQPQHF. The CDR3 DNA reads as TGCAGTGCTAGAGTGGCAGGGGTTTATAGCAATCAGCCCCAGCATTTT.

The chain combines TRBV12-3 or TRBV12-4 with TRBJ1-2, with D perhaps matching TRBD1 (5 bases). V was cut by 7 bases and J by 8 bases, with 17 bases left in between. This CDR3 region has 13 residues. The CDR3 DNA follows: TGTGCCAGCACCGGACCCCAGGGACGCGGCTACACCTTC. This translates into CASTGPQGRGYTF.

In its sample, this clonotype was seen a few times. The rearrangement uses TRBV29-1 and TRBJ2-3; D might be TRBD1 (6 bases). The germline gives CDR1 SQVTM, CDR2 ANQGSEA. Trimming shortened V by 3 bases and J by 2 bases, and 9 bases separated the two germline ends. CDR3 length: 13 residues. This CDR3 is CSVDQGITDTQYF. The CDR3 DNA reads TGCAGCGTTGATCAGGGGATCACAGATACGCAGTATTTT.

This clonotype has a single count. As DNA, the CDR3 is TGCGCCAGCAGCCTGGGCTTCCTACGAGAGACCCAGTACTTC. Amino acid sequence: CASSLGFLRETQYF. The V gene is TRBV5-1, the J gene TRBJ2-5; D gene ambiguous. Looked up from germline, CDR1 is SGHRS and CDR2 is YFSETQ. The V end lost 4 bases, the J end lost 4 bases, and 14 bases lay between the germline ends. CDR3 size: 14 residues.

V usage is TRBV5-1 and J usage is TRBJ1-2; D gene unclear. Trimming cost V 0 bases and J 3 bases, with 3 bases left between them. Germline loops: CDR1 SGHRS, CDR2 YFSETQ. The CDR3 sequence is 12 residues long. In nucleotides, the CDR3 is TGCGCCAGCAGCTTGGAATACTATGGCTACACCTTC. This encodes CASSLEYYGYTF.

The chain carries TRBV7-9 and TRBJ2-7; D possibly matches TRBD1 or TRBD2 (5 bases each). This CDR3 contains 17 residues. Per germline, CDR1 SEHNR and CDR2 FQNEAQ (reference sequence). V was shortened by 1 base and J by 6 bases, with 22 bases between the two germline ends. The CDR3 DNA is TGTGCCAGCAGCTTAGTGGCCGTCGAGGGGTCCGTCTTCGAGCAGTACTTC. It is translated as CASSLVAVEGSVFEQYF.

This clonotype appeared a few times. The J gene is TRBJ2-5, the V gene TRBV5-1, with no clear D. CDR1 and CDR2 from the germline V gene are SGHRS and YFSETQ. The germline V and J ends were trimmed by 1 base and 8 bases, with 12 bases remaining between them. This CDR3 has 13 residues. The CDR3 nucleotides read TGCGCCAGCAGCTTGAGAGTTCGGCATACCCAGTACTTC. Translation: CASSLRVRHTQYF.

This chain connects TRBV10-3 to TRBJ2-3; 11 positions agree with TRBD2. The V and J ends lost 4 bases and 0 bases, in that order; junction bases with no gene match: 3. Germline CDR1 ENHRY, CDR2 SYGVKD. The CDR3 has 16 residues. CDR3 protein: CAISGTSGGSTDTQYF. CDR3 coding DNA: TGTGCCATCAGTGGAACTAGCGGGGGTAGCACAGATACGCAGTATTTT.

In nucleotides, the CDR3 is TGTGCCAGCCGAAGGGGCTACGAAGCTTTCTTT. Its translation is CASRRGYEAFF. The chain is built from TRBV6-5 and TRBJ1-1; perhaps TRBD1 as D (5 bases). Germline V CDR1 and CDR2: MNHEY, SVGAGI. Between the trimmed V and J ends, which lost 8 bases and 8 bases, there was a span of 12 bases. This CDR3 is built from 11 residues.

The rearrangement links TRBV6-5 to TRBJ1-2, with 8 positions matching TRBD1. Trimming took 5 bases from V and 3 from J; bases not matched to a gene: 8. CDR1 and CDR2 (germline): MNHEY, SVGAGI. The CDR3 spans 15 residues. The CDR3 DNA reads as TGTGCCAGCAGTGGTACAGGGGGAAGTGACTATGGCTACACCTTC. It encodes CASSGTGGSDYGYTF.

J is TRBJ1-2 and V is TRBV29-1; D is undetermined. Germline V gene data show CDR1 as SQVTM and CDR2 as ANQGSEA. This CDR3 contains 14 residues. V was shortened by 1 base and J by 7 bases, with 16 bases between the two germline ends. CDR3 DNA: TGCAGCGTTGAAGGAGAGGGCGGAGCGCGTGGCTACACCTTC. It encodes CSVEGEGGARGYTF. Filled out from reference TRBV29-1 and TRBJ1-2, the complete variable domain reads SAVISQKPSRDICQRGTSLTIQCQVDSQVTMMFWYRQQPGQSLTLIATANQGSEATYESGFVIDKFPISRPNLTFSTLTVSNMSPEDSSIYLCSVEGEGGARGYTFGSGTRLTVV.

This clonotype was seen a handful of times. The rearrangement uses TRBV2 and TRBJ2-7; no clear D gene. CDR3 size: 12 residues. With 1 base removed from V and 2 bases from J, the gap between germline ends came to 3 bases. CDR1 is SNHLY and CDR2 is FYNNEI in the germline V gene. CDR3 nucleotide sequence: TGTGCCAGCAGTGAAGGCACCTACGAGCAGTACTTC. It translates to CASSEGTYEQYF.

The chain recombines TRBV2 with TRBJ2-5; D may be TRBD1 (5 bases). The CDR3 extends over 14 amino acids. Trimming removed 4 bases from V and 5 bases from J, with 14 bases in between. The germline V gene encodes CDR1 SNHLY and CDR2 FYNNEI. CDR3 DNA sequence: TGTGCCAGCAGTGCTGACAGCCTCAAGGAGACCCAGTACTTC. Protein: CASSADSLKETQYF.

This chain uses TRBV29-1 with TRBJ2-3; 10 bases are shared with TRBD1. The CDR3 totals 15 residues. CDR1 is SQVTM, CDR2 ANQGSEA, per germline. The V and J ends lost 7 bases and 0 bases, in that order; junction bases with no gene match: 7. CDR3 DNA sequence: TGCAGCGGACAGGGGGCGAAAGCTAGCACAGATACGCAGTATTTT. It yields the protein CSGQGAKASTDTQYF.

This clonotype was recorded only once. This chain uses TRBV12-3 or TRBV12-4 with TRBJ2-1; possible D gene TRBD2, 5 bases. Trimming took off 3 bases at V and 5 bases at J, with 11 bases between the two ends. This CDR3 has 14 residues. The chain's CDR3 is CASSFRKLDNEQFF. CDR3 DNA sequence: TGTGCCAGCAGTTTTCGGAAACTAGACAATGAGCAGTTCTTC.

DNA for the CDR3: TGTGCCAGCAGACCCGACAGGGGGCAAGCTTTCTTT. It yields the protein CASRPDRGQAFF. The gene calls are TRBV12-3 or TRBV12-4 and TRBJ1-1; 10 bases match TRBD1. Germline trimming cut 6 bases from V and 9 bases from J; bases unmatched to any gene: 4. This CDR3 contains 12 residues.

The chain carries TRBV4-2 and TRBJ1-1; D is perhaps TRBD1 (5 bases). The V gene's germline CDR1 is LGHNA and CDR2 YNFKEQ. The CDR3 runs to 15 residues. Trimming removed 4 bases from V and 6 bases from J, with 18 bases in between. CDR3 protein: CASSPGRSLGAEAFF. CDR3 sequence (DNA): TGTGCCAGCAGCCCAGGACGGTCATTGGGGGCTGAAGCTTTCTTT.

The V call is TRBV7-2, the J call TRBJ2-7, with 7 bases matching TRBD2. The length of the CDR3 is 17 residues. CDR1 and CDR2 from the germline V gene are SGHTA and FQGNSA. V was clipped by 0 bases and J by 1 base; unmatched bases: 9. CDR3 coding DNA: TGTGCCAGCAGCTTAGCGCCGGGACTATACAGATCCTACGAGCAGTACTTC. Its protein is CASSLAPGLYRSYEQYF.

Only a few counts were recorded for this clonotype. The chain joins TRBV12-3 or TRBV12-4 to TRBJ1-1, with TRBD1 identical over 8 bases. V lost 0 bases to trimming and J lost 3 bases; unmatched junction nucleotides: 9. CDR3 length equals 17 residues. CDR3 region: CASSLATGRGRDTEAFF. The CDR3 region has the DNA TGTGCCAGCAGTTTAGCGACGGGCAGGGGGCGCGACACTGAAGCTTTCTTT.

This clonotype was found a few times. One end of the junction varies from germline; a read error may be responsible. The chain uses TRBV29-1 and TRBJ2-3; maybe TRBD1 (5 bases). The CDR3 is 13 amino acids. Germline CDR1 reads SQVTM; CDR2 reads ANQGSEA. CDR3 residues: CSVARSDTNTQYF. The CDR3 bases are TGCAGCGTTGCCAGGTCGGACACAAATACGCAGTATTTT.